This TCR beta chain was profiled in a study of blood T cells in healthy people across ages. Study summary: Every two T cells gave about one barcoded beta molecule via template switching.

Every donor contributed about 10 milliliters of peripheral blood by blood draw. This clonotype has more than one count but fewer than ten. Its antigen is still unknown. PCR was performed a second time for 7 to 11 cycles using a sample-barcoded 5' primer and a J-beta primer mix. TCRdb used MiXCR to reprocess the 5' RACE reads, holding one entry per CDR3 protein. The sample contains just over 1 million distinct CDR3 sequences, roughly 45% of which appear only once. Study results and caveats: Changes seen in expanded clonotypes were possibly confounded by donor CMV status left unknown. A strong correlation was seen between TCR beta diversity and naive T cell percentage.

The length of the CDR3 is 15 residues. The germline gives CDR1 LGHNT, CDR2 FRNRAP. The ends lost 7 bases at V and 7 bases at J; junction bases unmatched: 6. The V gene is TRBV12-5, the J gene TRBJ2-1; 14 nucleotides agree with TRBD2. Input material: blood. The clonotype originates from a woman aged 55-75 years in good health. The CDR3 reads CASAPGLAGVNEQFF. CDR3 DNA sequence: TGTGCTAGTGCCCCGGGACTAGCGGGAGTAAATGAGCAGTTCTTC. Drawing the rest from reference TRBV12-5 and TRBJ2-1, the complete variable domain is DARVTQTPRHKVTEMGQEVTMRCQPILGHNTVFWYRQTMMQGLELLAYFRNRAPLDDSGMPKDRFSAEMPDATLATLKIQPSEPRDSAVYFCASAPGLAGVNEQFFGPGTRLTVL.